A selection of T cell receptor beta chains follows, all from one sample in a study of PD-1 blockade in classical Hodgkin lymphoma. Measured with immunoSEQ multiplex PCR; TCRdb has only the in-frame clones, and not every one. Of roughly 90,000 clones listed, roughly 80% are singletons. Sequenced here: peripheral blood mononuclear cells (PBMCs), sampled before the second cycle of nivolumab. Receptors originate from a human donor with classical Hodgkin lymphoma. Both conserved end residues are part of each CDR3. A D gene is named only where the DNA matches it firmly. Clone size is shown for a subset of rows, as once, few, many or a class of expanded clone.

TRBV5-6	.	TRBD2	TRBJ2-1	CASSFTGGSYNEQFF	TGTGCCAGCAGCTTCACGGGAGGGTCCTACAATGAGCAGTTCTTC
TRBV9	.	.	TRBJ2-7	CASSPDPYYEQYF	TGTGCCAGCAGCCCAGACCCCTACTACGAGCAGTACTTC
TRBV2	.	.	TRBJ1-2	CASSGVVRYGYTF	TGTGCCAGCAGTGGGGTCGTAAGGTATGGCTACACCTTC
TRBV19	few	TRBD1	TRBJ1-4	CASSGDRVGRGGNEKLFF	TGTGCCAGTAGTGGGGACAGGGTCGGCCGAGGAGGTAATGAAAAACTGTTTTTT
TRBV27	.	.	TRBJ2-7	CASSYRGLLYEQYF	TGTGCCAGCAGTTACAGGGGACTCCTCTACGAGCAGTACTTC
TRBV7-9	.	TRBD2	TRBJ2-3	CASSSGLASTDTQYF	TGTGCCAGCAGCTCCGGACTAGCCTCCACAGATACGCAGTATTTT
TRBV28	.	.	TRBJ2-1	CASTRTRDNEQFF	TGTGCCAGCACCAGGACCCGCGACAATGAGCAGTTCTTC
TRBV7-2	.	.	TRBJ1-2	CASSLGGTPHGYTF	TGTGCCAGCAGCTTAGGGGGGACACCCCATGGCTACACCTTC
TRBV28	few	.	TRBJ1-2	CASSLGSLGYGYTF	TGTGCCAGCAGTTTGGGTAGCCTCGGGTATGGCTACACCTTC
TRBV19	once	.	TRBJ1-5	CASSIRGAGNQPQHF	TGTGCCAGTAGTATTCGGGGGGCTGGAAATCAGCCCCAGCATTTT
TRBV7-2	.	.	TRBJ2-5	CASSLEPPGWGTQYF	TGTGCCAGCAGCTTAGAGCCCCCGGGCTGGGGGACCCAGTACTTC
TRBV3-2	.	.	TRBJ1-1	CAAQAEAFF	TGTGCCGCTCAGGCTGAAGCTTTCTTT
TRBV9	.	.	TRBJ2-5	CASSQGGQETQYF	TGTGCCAGCAGCCAGGGGGGGCAAGAGACCCAGTACTTC
TRBV5-4	.	TRBD1	TRBJ1-2	CASSPGQGIDGYTF	TGTGCCAGCAGCCCAGGACAGGGGATCGATGGCTACACCTTC
TRBV18	.	TRBD2	TRBJ2-1	CASSPSIAGVTYNEQFF	TGTGCCAGCTCACCGAGCATAGCGGGAGTAACCTACAATGAGCAGTTCTTC
TRBV19	.	.	TRBJ1-1	CASSIQHSLMGTEAFF	TGTGCCAGTAGTATACAACACTCCCTCATGGGCACTGAAGCTTTCTTT
TRBV5-1	few	.	TRBJ1-2	CASSLAPDGYGYTF	TGCGCCAGCAGCTTGGCTCCGGACGGCTATGGCTACACCTTC
TRBV5-8	.	.	TRBJ1-1	CASRAQGLTAEAFF	TGTGCCAGCAGGGCGCAGGGGCTGACAGCTGAAGCTTTCTTT
TRBV5-4	once	TRBD2	TRBJ2-2	CASSLVGTSGTGELFF	TGTGCCAGCAGCTTGGTGGGGACTAGCGGGACCGGGGAGCTGTTTTTT
TRBV4-1	.	.	TRBJ2-7	CASSQDRDDSDEQYF	TGCGCCAGCAGCCAAGATCGGGATGATTCTGACGAGCAGTACTTC
TRBV5-1	.	.	TRBJ1-2	CASSEFRGGYGYTF	TGCGCCAGCAGTGAGTTCAGGGGCGGGTACGGCTACACCTTC
TRBV7-8	.	.	TRBJ2-4	CASSVRMGDIQYF	TGTGCCAGCAGCGTACGGATGGGGGACATTCAGTACTTC
TRBV9	.	.	TRBJ2-7	CASSPSGQGKEQYF	TGTGCCAGCAGCCCTTCGGGGCAGGGGAAAGAGCAGTACTTC
TRBV7-9	once	.	TRBJ1-5	CASSLGWGNQPQHF	TGTGCCAGCAGCTTGGGTTGGGGCAATCAGCCCCAGCATTTT
TRBV30	.	.	TRBJ2-7	CACAAAYEQYF	TGTGCCTGTGCTGCCGCCTACGAGCAGTACTTC
TRBV15	.	TRBD2	TRBJ2-1	CATSRDKSGGSYNEQFF	TGTGCCACCAGCAGAGATAAATCCGGGGGGTCCTACAATGAGCAGTTCTTC
TRBV5-8	.	.	TRBJ2-6	CASSLGSSGANVLTF	TGTGCCAGCAGCCTCGGGAGCTCTGGGGCCAACGTCCTGACTTTC
TRBV10-3	few	TRBD1	TRBJ1-1	CAISDLNRGLLGNTEAFF	TGTGCCATCAGTGATCTAAACAGGGGACTCTTAGGAAACACTGAAGCTTTCTTT
TRBV14	.	TRBD1	TRBJ1-1	CASSQVRGRGPRVTEAFF	TGTGCCAGCAGCCAAGTCAGGGGGCGCGGCCCTAGGGTCACTGAAGCTTTCTTT
TRBV9	.	.	TRBJ2-7	CASSTGIGVTYEQYF	TGTGCCAGCAGCACAGGGATAGGGGTGACCTACGAGCAGTACTTC
TRBV19	.	TRBD2	TRBJ2-1	CASSIDVFGTTVDEQFF	TGTGCCAGTAGTATAGATGTGTTCGGGACTACCGTCGATGAGCAGTTCTTC
TRBV25-1	.	TRBD2	TRBJ2-1	CASSESGASYNEQFF	TGTGCCAGCAGTGAAAGCGGGGCGTCATACAATGAGCAGTTCTTC
TRBV27	.	TRBD2	TRBJ2-7	CASSFTPSGSNEQYF	TGTGCCAGCAGTTTCACCCCTAGCGGGAGTAACGAGCAGTACTTC